This TCR beta chain was sequenced in a study of control samples from healthy donors and cancer patients. Germline V gives CDR1 KGHDR, CDR2 SFDVKD. J lost 9 bases, V lost 9 bases, and 30 bases had no gene match. This CDR3 has 20 residues. The method was immunoSEQ multiplex PCR; TCRdb's version includes in-frame clones alone and lacks a portion of them. The data hold 95,000 to 150,000 clones, with approximately 89% observed a single time. The chain links TRBV24-1 to TRBJ2-7; TRBD2 aligns across 11 bases. The receptor was isolated from a woman aged 18-29 years in good health. The sequenced sample consisted of blood. CDR3: CATGRIPGQGPTSGVVGQYF. In DNA form, the CDR3 reads TGTGCCACCGGGAGAATACCGGGACAGGGACCGACTAGCGGGGTAGTAGGGCAGTACTTC.